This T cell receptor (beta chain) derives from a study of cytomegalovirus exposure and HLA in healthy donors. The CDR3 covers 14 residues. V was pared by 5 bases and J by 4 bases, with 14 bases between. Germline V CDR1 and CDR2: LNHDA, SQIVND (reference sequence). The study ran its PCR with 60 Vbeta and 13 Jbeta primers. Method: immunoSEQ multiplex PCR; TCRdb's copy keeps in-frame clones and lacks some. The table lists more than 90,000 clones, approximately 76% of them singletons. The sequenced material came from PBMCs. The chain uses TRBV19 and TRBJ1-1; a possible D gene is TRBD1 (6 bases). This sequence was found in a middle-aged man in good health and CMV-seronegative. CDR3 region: CASSEGSGATEAFF. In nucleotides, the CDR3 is TGTGCCAGTAGTGAAGGATCAGGGGCCACTGAAGCTTTCTTT.